This TCR beta chain was retrieved from a study of fetal regulatory T cell absence and autoimmunity. On the study more broadly: Without clinical diabetes, IPEX patients showed exocrine pancreas autoimmunity. Study-level points and caveats: Compared with cord blood, pancreas showed oligoclonal TCR enrichment, some clones over 100-fold. Antigen-driven pancreatic autoimmunity before birth in IPEX was inferred from oligoclonal enrichment.

Repertoires were generated with immunoSEQ multiplex PCR, while TCRdb's copy carries only in-frame clones and drops some. The sample carries more than 85,000 clones, around 72% recorded once. The CDR3 extends over 16 amino acids. Germline CDR1 and CDR2: SGHAT and FQNNGV. Trimming removed 1 base at V and 7 bases at J, with 19 bases between. This clone was counted a few times. Its cognate antigen is unknown. The specimen sequenced was pancreas tissue. The chain recombines TRBV11-2 with TRBJ1-2; D is unresolved. The TCR comes from a male donor with IPEX syndrome. The CDR3 here is CASSLGFGPSGGGYTF. CDR3 sequence (DNA): TGTGCCAGCAGCTTAGGTTTCGGGCCCAGTGGAGGTGGCTACACCTTC.